This T cell receptor (beta chain) was retrieved from a study of blood T cell repertoires in COVID-19. Background on the study: The origin of the acute and convalescent COVID-19 samples was the United States, Italy and Spain. In each case, the material was cDNA or gDNA derived from T cells, B-cell-depleted T cells, or PBMCs.

Original processing notes: For nucleated cells, counts were estimated from reference gene primer amplification. Clones were read by immunoSEQ multiplex PCR, and TCRdb kept only the in-frame ones, dropping some. The V and J calls and clone size were taken over from that table, and D and trimming were inferred from the DNA. Altogether fewer than 300,000 clones are present, roughly 84% being singletons, with the ten largest covering roughly 8.6%. This clonotype originated in a human donor in a cohort sampled during active COVID-19. The sequencing input was peripheral blood.

For the CDR3, the DNA is TGTGCCAGCAGTCCCCTTGGGAGGGGCCCCATGAACACTGAAGCTTTCTTT. It codes for CASSPLGRGPMNTEAFF. The V call is TRBV2, the J call TRBJ1-1; tentative D call: TRBD1 (5 bases). The CDR3 runs to 17 residues. Germline loops: CDR1 SNHLY, CDR2 FYNNEI. Trimming shortened V by 5 bases and J by 0 bases, and 19 bases separated the two germline ends.